The clone carrying this T cell receptor (beta chain) has a handful of counts. The antigen is unknown. The record originates from a study of T-cell memory formation after mild COVID-19. TCRdb re-analysed the 5' RACE reads in MiXCR, keeping a single row per CDR3 protein. The sample holds about 190,000 distinct CDR3 sequences, around 25% seen once. Broader study findings: A second wave expanding day 15 to 37 was CD4+-biased; contracting clones were balanced. The main location of contracting CD4+ clones was CM and EM, and that of contracting CD8+ clones was EMRA.

Deletions cut 7 bases from V and 5 bases from J, with 16 bases between. CDR1 SGHNT and CDR2 YYREEE come from the germline V gene (reference sequence). The length of the CDR3 is 14 residues. The gene calls are TRBV5-4 and TRBJ2-1; D unresolved. The material sequenced was PBMCs or a T cell subset sorted from them (not recorded which). The sequence derives from an adult woman who had mild COVID-19 (a few samples of this study predate the infection). Cell type and time point are not known. The CDR3 sequence is CASGFLEENNEQFF. The CDR3 DNA reads as TGTGCCAGCGGGTTCCTAGAGGAAAACAATGAGCAGTTCTTC. Variable domain in full (rest from reference TRBV5-4 and TRBJ2-1): ETGVTQSPTHLIKTRGQQVTLRCSSQSGHNTVSWYQQALGQGPQFIFQYYREEENGRGNFPPRFSGLQFPNYSSELNVNALELDDSALYLCASGFLEENNEQFFGPGTRLTVL.